A selection of T cell receptor beta chains follows, all from one sample in a study of blood T cell repertoires in COVID-19. Sequencing used immunoSEQ multiplex PCR; TCRdb keeps in-frame clones, though not all of them. The data contain 150,000 or so clones, 75% to 90% of them seen just once; the ten biggest clones take up approximately 4.3%. What was sequenced was PBMCs or T cells enriched from blood (not recorded which). The receptors originated from a woman aged 35 to 49 who had been exposed to COVID-19. CDR3s leave out the opening cysteine and the closing phenylalanine or tryptophan. Clone size, where shown, is once, few, many, or a class for clones that have expanded.

j_gene	v_gene	abundance	CDR3aa
TRBJ1-2	TRBV10-3	.	AISEGAMGYT
TRBJ2-7	TRBV19	.	ASTDRGRSYEQY
TRBJ1-3	TRBV5-6	.	ASSSGQASGNTIY
TRBJ2-5	TRBV10-3	few	AISVRAGGETQY
TRBJ1-3	TRBV14	.	ASSQVSGLSGNTIY
TRBJ2-1	TRBV6-5	once	ASSWDRGIPYNEQF
TRBJ1-1	TRBV3-1/TRBV3-2	.	ASSYRTGGTEAF
TRBJ2-5	TRBV5-1	.	ASSLVGQQQETQY
TRBJ2-1	TRBV18	few	ASYNGWGQGNEQF
TRBJ2-1	TRBV5-1	.	ASSLAGGSGVHNEQF
TRBJ2-3	TRBV6-5	.	ASSPSTEPTDTQY
TRBJ2-5	TRBV6-5	.	ASSPYSYQETQY
TRBJ2-2	TRBV27	.	ASSPLGTSGSSPPGELF
TRBJ1-5	TRBV28	.	ASAGQGNYQPQH
TRBJ2-7	TRBV7-2	.	ASSPTSVGFYEQY
TRBJ1-4	TRBV11-2	.	ASSFYGRDEKLF
TRBJ1-2	TRBV12-5	.	ASGLWGGHGYT
TRBJ1-2	TRBV6-5	.	ASRLGIFYGYT
TRBJ1-5	TRBV19	.	ASSIQRQGRQPQH
TRBJ1-1	TRBV28	.	ASRTADRVPTTEAF
TRBJ2-7	TRBV18	.	ASSPGQRGSYEQY